The T cell receptor beta chain described here comes from a study of control samples from healthy donors and cancer patients. Clones were sequenced by immunoSEQ multiplex PCR, and TCRdb holds only the in-frame ones, with some missing. The sample lists 65,000 to 100,000 clones, 90% to 95% occurring once. The CDR3 is 14 amino acids. CDR1 and CDR2 from the germline V gene are MNHEY and SVGAGI. V gave up 0 bases and J gave up 3 bases, with 8 bases separating them. The clonotype comes from a middle-aged man in good health. This chain uses TRBV6-5 with TRBJ1-2; perhaps TRBD1 as D (5 bases). Sequencing was done on a sample of blood. CDR3 in amino acids: CASSYSAGHYGYTF. The CDR3, as DNA: TGTGCCAGCAGTTACTCCGCAGGGCACTATGGCTACACCTTC.